Shown below are 15 T cell receptor beta chains from a single sample sequenced in a study of regulatory T cells in long-lasting Graves disease. Sample time point: newly diagnosed GD, antithyroid drugs for less than 3 months. With RNA extracted from PBMCs as input, the TCR library was made. Both iRepertoire HTBI primers and Arm-PCR of CDR3 regions were used to build the TCR beta libraries. TCRdb reprocessed the multiplex PCR reads via MiXCR and lists one record per CDR3 protein. The sample holds approximately 470,000 distinct CDR3 sequences, 15% to 20% seen once. This sample was also put to use in a study of T cells in Graves' hyperthyroidism and ophthalmopathy.

The sequenced sample was peripheral blood mononuclear cells (PBMCs), obtained at new diagnosis, from a patient treated with antithyroid drugs. The receptors come from a man in his forties with Graves disease.

This clonotype was seen at least ten times. The V and J genes are TRBV30 and TRBJ1-5, with a tentative D call TRBD1 (6 bases). This CDR3 contains 14 residues. CDR1 is GTSNPN and CDR2 is SVGIG in the germline V gene (reference sequence). V shed 0 bases and J shed 6 bases, with 12 bases lying between them. CDR3 DNA: TGTGCCTGGAGTGTAGGGGGAGGGACTCAGCCCCAGCATTTT. It encodes CAWSVGGGTQPQHF.

This clonotype showed up many times. The rearrangement uses TRBV20-1 and TRBJ2-7, with D tentatively TRBD2 (6 bases). The CDR3 contains 15 residues. In germline, CDR1 is DFQATT, CDR2 SNEGSKA (reference sequence). The germline V and J ends were trimmed by 0 bases and 2 bases, with 14 bases remaining between them. This CDR3 is CSARDHGGQPYEQYF. CDR3 DNA: TGCAGTGCTAGAGACCACGGGGGTCAGCCCTACGAGCAGTACTTC.

Only a few counts were recorded for this clonotype. J is TRBJ2-5 and V is TRBV7-9; D is ambiguous. V was clipped by 1 base and J by 4 bases, with 13 bases between them. Per germline, CDR1 SEHNR and CDR2 FQNEAQ (reference sequence). This CDR3 is built from 15 residues. CDR3 protein: CASSLVVAEIETQYF. CDR3 sequence (DNA): TGTGCCAGCAGCTTAGTGGTGGCAGAAATAGAGACCCAGTACTTC.

Many counts were recorded for this clonotype. The V call is TRBV12-3 or TRBV12-4, the J call TRBJ1-6; D possibly corresponds to TRBD1 (6 bases). This CDR3 region has 15 residues. V lost 2 bases to trimming and J lost 7 bases, with 12 bases between them. CDR3 in amino acids: CASSLSAGVNSPLHF. CDR3 nucleotides: TGTGCCAGCAGTTTATCGGCAGGGGTGAATTCACCCCTCCACTTT.

A remark on this clonotype: This may stem from a read error, because a much larger clone lies one nucleotide away. J is TRBJ1-1 and V is TRBV24-1; D remains ambiguous. CDR3 length equals 14 residues. Germline CDR1 and CDR2: KGHDR and SFDVKD. The germline V and J ends were trimmed by 4 bases and 3 bases, with 11 bases remaining between them. The CDR3 protein is CATSESSTHTEAFF. In DNA, the CDR3 is TGTGCCACCAGTGAATCCTCGACCCACACTGAAGCTTTCTTT.

The chain has TRBV15 and TRBJ2-5, with a possible D match to TRBD2 (5 bases). The CDR3 extends over 14 amino acids. Germline CDR1 and CDR2: LNHNV and YYDKDF (reference sequence). Trimming cost V 0 bases and J 3 bases, with 8 bases left between them. The CDR3 nucleotides read TGTGCCACCAGCAGAGATCCGGGGAAAGAGACCCAGTACTTC. As protein: CATSRDPGKETQYF.

The chain uses TRBV28 and TRBJ2-3, with 7 positions matching TRBD2. CDR1 and CDR2 (germline): MDHEN, SYDVKM. The CDR3 has 15 residues. V gave up 3 bases and J gave up 0 bases; unmatched junction bases: 3. CDR3 in amino acids: CASSLEAGSTDTQYF. DNA for the CDR3: TGTGCCAGCAGTTTGGAAGCGGGGAGCACAGATACGCAGTATTTT.

The gene calls are TRBV9 and TRBJ2-2, with D perhaps matching TRBD1 (5 bases). Trimming took 1 base from V and 5 from J, leaving 15 bases between them. This CDR3 has 16 amino acids. Germline V gene lookup returns CDR1 SGDLS and CDR2 YYNGEE. CDR3 DNA sequence: TGTGCCAGCAGCGTACTACAGGACCAAGGGACCGGGGAGCTGTTTTTT. The encoded protein is CASSVLQDQGTGELFF. Supplemented by reference TRBV9 and TRBJ2-2, the full variable domain reads DSGVTQTPKHLITATGQRVTLRCSPRSGDLSVYWYQQSLDQGLQFLIQYYNGEERAKGNILERFSAQQFPDLHSELNLSSLELGDSALYFCASSVLQDQGTGELFFGEGSRLTVL.

The genes are TRBV11-3 and TRBJ2-7; 7 nucleotides align to TRBD1. The CDR3 length is 15 residues. V dropped 4 bases and J dropped 1; count of bases not matched to a gene: 7. The germline V gene encodes CDR1 SGHNT and CDR2 YENEEA. For the CDR3, the DNA is TGTGCCAGCAGCTCGGACAGGCGTATATCCTACGAGCAGTACTTC. This encodes CASSSDRRISYEQYF. Using reference TRBV11-3 and TRBJ2-7 for the parts outside the CDR3, the full variable domain is EAGVVQSPRYKIIEKKQPVAFWCNPISGHNTLYWYLQNLGQGPELLIRYENEEAVDDSQLPKDRFSAERLKGVDSTLKIQPAELGDSAVYLCASSSDRRISYEQYFGPGTRLTVT.

This clonotype was observed at least ten times. The chain employs TRBV3-1 and TRBJ2-5; 7 positions agree with TRBD2. The CDR3 contains 16 residues. V lost 0 bases, J lost 5 bases, and 9 bases stayed unmatched. The germline gives CDR1 LGHDT, CDR2 YNNKEL (reference sequence). The CDR3 reads CASSQERAGAGETQYF. CDR3 nucleotides: TGTGCCAGCAGCCAAGAGAGGGCGGGAGCTGGGGAGACCCAGTACTTC.

This clonotype was counted at least ten times. The rearrangement links TRBV7-9 to TRBJ2-1; 10 nucleotides line up with TRBD1. The CDR3 length is 17 residues. The V and J ends lost 3 bases and 6 bases, in that order; junction bases with no gene match: 11. In germline, CDR1 is SEHNR, CDR2 FQNEAQ (reference sequence). The CDR3 loop is CASSFYSGTGAGNEQFF. The CDR3 DNA reads as TGTGCCAGCAGCTTTTATTCCGGGACAGGGGCAGGCAATGAGCAGTTCTTC.

The V and J genes are TRBV20-1 and TRBJ2-3, with 11 positions matching TRBD2. The CDR3 runs to 15 residues. V gave up 3 bases and J gave up 4 bases; unmatched junction bases: 6. The germline V gene has CDR1 DFQATT and CDR2 SNEGSKA (reference sequence). CDR3 in amino acids: CSARDSGRGPDTQYF. CDR3 DNA sequence: TGCAGTGCTAGGGATAGCGGGAGGGGTCCAGATACGCAGTATTTT.

The V call is TRBV15, the J call TRBJ2-7; TRBD1 is a possible D gene (6 bases). CDR1 is LNHNV and CDR2 is YYDKDF in the germline V gene (reference sequence). V was cut by 4 bases and J by 1 base, with 8 bases left in between. The CDR3 is 13 residues long. In nucleotides, the CDR3 is TGTGCCACCAGCACCCAGGGGTCCTACGAGCAGTACTTC. Protein: CATSTQGSYEQYF. Based on the CDR3 plus reference TRBV15 and TRBJ2-7, the full variable domain is DAMVIQNPRYQVTQFGKPVTLSCSQTLNHNVMYWYQQKSSQAPKLLFHYYDKDFNNEADTPDNFQSRRPNTSFCFLDIRSPGLGDTAMYLCATSTQGSYEQYFGPGTRLTVT.

This clonotype was detected ten times or more. This chain uses TRBV12-3 or TRBV12-4 with TRBJ2-7; 7 nucleotides line up with TRBD2. This CDR3 spans 15 amino acids. The junction had 11 bases not matched to a gene; V was cut back by 3 bases and J by 6 bases. This CDR3 reads CASSLLGGGPTEQYF. Here the CDR3 DNA reads TGTGCCAGCAGTTTGCTCGGGGGAGGGCCAACCGAGCAGTACTTC.

This chain uses TRBV5-8 with TRBJ2-7, with 7 bases that match TRBD2. The CDR3 runs to 14 residues. Germline V gives CDR1 SGHTS, CDR2 YDEGEE. Trimming at V came to 0 bases and at J to 5 bases, leaving 5 bases not matched to a gene. The CDR3 loop is CASSLELATNEQYF. The CDR3 coding sequence is TGTGCCAGCAGCTTGGAACTAGCGACTAACGAGCAGTACTTC.